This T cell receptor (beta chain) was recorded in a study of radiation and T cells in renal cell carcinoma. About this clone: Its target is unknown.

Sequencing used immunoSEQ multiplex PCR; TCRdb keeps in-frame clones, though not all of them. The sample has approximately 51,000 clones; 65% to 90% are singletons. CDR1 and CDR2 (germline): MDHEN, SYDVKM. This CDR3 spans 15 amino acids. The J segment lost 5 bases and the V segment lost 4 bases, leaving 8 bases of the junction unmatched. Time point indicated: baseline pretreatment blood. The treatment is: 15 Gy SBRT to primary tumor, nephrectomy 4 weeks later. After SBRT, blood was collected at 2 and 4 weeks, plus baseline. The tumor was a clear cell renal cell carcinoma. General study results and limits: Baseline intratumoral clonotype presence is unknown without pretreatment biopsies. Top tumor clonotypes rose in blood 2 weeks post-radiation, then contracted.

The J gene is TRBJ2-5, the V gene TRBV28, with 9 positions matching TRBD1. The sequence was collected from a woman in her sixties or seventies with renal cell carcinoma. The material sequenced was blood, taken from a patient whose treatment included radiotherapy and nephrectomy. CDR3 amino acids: CASSSPDRGLETQYF. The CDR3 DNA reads TGTGCCAGCAGTTCCCCGGACAGGGGTTTGGAGACCCAGTACTTC.